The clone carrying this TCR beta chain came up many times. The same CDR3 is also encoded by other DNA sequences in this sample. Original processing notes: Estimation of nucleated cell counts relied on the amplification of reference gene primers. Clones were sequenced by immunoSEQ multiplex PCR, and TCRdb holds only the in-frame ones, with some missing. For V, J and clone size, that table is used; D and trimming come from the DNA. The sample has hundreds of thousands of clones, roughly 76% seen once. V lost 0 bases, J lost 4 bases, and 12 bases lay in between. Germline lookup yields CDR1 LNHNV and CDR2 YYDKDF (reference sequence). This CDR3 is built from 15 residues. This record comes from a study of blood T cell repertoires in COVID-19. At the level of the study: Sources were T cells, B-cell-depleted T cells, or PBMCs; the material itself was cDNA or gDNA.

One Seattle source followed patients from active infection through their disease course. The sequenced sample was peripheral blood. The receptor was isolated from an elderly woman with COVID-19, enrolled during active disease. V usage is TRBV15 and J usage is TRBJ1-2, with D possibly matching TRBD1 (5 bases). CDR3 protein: CATSRDTQGSYGYTF. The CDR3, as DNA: TGTGCCACCAGCAGAGATACCCAGGGTAGCTATGGCTACACCTTC. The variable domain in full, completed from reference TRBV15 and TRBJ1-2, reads DAMVIQNPRYQVTQFGKPVTLSCSQTLNHNVMYWYQQKSSQAPKLLFHYYDKDFNNEADTPDNFQSRRPNTSFCFLDIRSPGLGDTAMYLCATSRDTQGSYGYTFGSGTRLTVV.